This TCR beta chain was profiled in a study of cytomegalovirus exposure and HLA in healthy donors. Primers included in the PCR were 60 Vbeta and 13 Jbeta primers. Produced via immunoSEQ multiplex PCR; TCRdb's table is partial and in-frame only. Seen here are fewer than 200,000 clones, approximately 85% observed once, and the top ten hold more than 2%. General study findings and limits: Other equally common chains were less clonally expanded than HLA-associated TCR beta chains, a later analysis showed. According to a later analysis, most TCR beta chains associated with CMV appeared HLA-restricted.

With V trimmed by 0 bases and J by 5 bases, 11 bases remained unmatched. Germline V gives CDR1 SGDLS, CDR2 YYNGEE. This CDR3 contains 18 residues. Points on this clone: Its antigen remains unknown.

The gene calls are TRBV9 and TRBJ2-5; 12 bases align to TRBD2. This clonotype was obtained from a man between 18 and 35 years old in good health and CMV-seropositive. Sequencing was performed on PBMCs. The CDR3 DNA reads TGTGCCAGCAGCGTAGATGCGCTAGCGGGGGGGCCCGAGGAGACCCAGTACTTC. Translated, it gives CASSVDALAGGPEETQYF.